Below, one TCR beta chain is given with its context. This sample was included in a study of blood T cell repertoires in COVID-19. Study background: Researchers got acute and convalescent COVID-19 samples from the United States, Italy and Spain. Nucleic acid was either cDNA or gDNA, and it came from T cells, B-cell-depleted T cells, or PBMCs.

In the study's own analysis: Nucleated cell number was recorded as an estimate derived from reference gene primer amplification. Repertoires were generated with immunoSEQ multiplex PCR, while TCRdb's copy carries only in-frame clones and drops some. For V, J and clone size, that table is used; D and trimming come from the DNA. The sample lists 250,000 to 350,000 clones, around four fifths occurring once. Germline V CDR1 and CDR2: SGDLS, YYNGEE. The V segment lost 4 bases and the J segment 0 bases; nucleotides outside the gene matches: 8. CDR3 length equals 17 residues. Sequences were obtained from peripheral blood. This TCR came from a woman aged 45 to 65 with active or convalescent COVID-19. The chain combines TRBV9 with TRBJ2-1; 9 nucleotides agree with TRBD2. The CDR3 nucleotides are TGTGCCAGCAGCCCCCGTGGTAGCGGGAGCTCCTACAATGAGCAGTTCTTC. The encoded protein is CASSPRGSGSSYNEQFF.